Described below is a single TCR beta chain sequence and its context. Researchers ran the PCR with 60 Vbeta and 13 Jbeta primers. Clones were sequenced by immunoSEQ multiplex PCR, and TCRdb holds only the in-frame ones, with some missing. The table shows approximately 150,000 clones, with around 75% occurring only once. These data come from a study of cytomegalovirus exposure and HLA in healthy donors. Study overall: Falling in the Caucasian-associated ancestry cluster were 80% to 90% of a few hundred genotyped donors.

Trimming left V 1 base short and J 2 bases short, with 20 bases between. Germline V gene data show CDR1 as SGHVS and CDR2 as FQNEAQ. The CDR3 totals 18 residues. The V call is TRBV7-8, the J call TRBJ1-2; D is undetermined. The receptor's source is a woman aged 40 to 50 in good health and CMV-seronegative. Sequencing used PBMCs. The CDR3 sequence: CASSLGVAAPAGNYGYTF. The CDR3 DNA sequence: TGTGCCAGCAGCTTAGGGGTGGCGGCACCAGCCGGGAACTATGGCTACACCTTC.